The T cell receptor (beta chain) described here comes from a study of regulatory T cells in long-lasting Graves disease. Indicated time point: newly diagnosed GD, antithyroid drugs for less than 3 months. Isolated PBMC RNA provided the starting material for the TCR library. Deletions cut 6 bases from V and 2 bases from J, with 22 bases between. This CDR3 is built from 17 residues. Germline V gives CDR1 SNHLY, CDR2 FYNNEI. For TCR beta, libraries came from iRepertoire HTBI primers and Arm-PCR of CDR3 regions. TCRdb called the multiplex PCR reads again in MiXCR, with one record for every CDR3 protein. The sample records about 200,000 distinct CDR3 sequences, roughly a fifth being singletons. This clonotype was seen ten or more times. The same data also contributed to another study, on T cells in Graves' hyperthyroidism and ophthalmopathy.

The receptor's source is a woman aged 25 to 39 with Graves disease. Sequenced here: peripheral blood mononuclear cells (PBMCs), sampled at new diagnosis, from a patient treated with antithyroid drugs. The chain recombines TRBV2 with TRBJ1-2, with D possibly being TRBD1 (5 bases). CDR3 in DNA: TGTGCCAGCAGGACCGACAGTCTCCGACCTTCCAACTATGGCTACACCTTC. Protein sequence: CASRTDSLRPSNYGYTF.